The clone carrying this T cell receptor (beta chain) has a count of ten or more. Germline V gene lookup returns CDR1 SEHNR and CDR2 FQNEAQ (reference sequence). This CDR3 comprises 14 residues. V lost 3 bases to trimming and J lost 10 bases, with 16 bases between them. The entry originates in a study of spatial heterogeneity in lung cancer. Study-level background: Compared with alpha-chain sequences, beta-chain sequences were consistently detected in greater numbers.

The time point is: sample taken at primary tumor resection. The authors sequenced whole RNA from tumor, nontumor lung or frozen PBMC without sorting. TCR cDNA molecules were tagged individually, and each one carried a unique molecular identifier. TCRdb re-derived calls from the 5' RACE reads in MiXCR, one entry per CDR3 protein. The sample records tens of thousands of distinct CDR3 sequences, approximately 5.7% being singletons. This clonotype was obtained from a male donor with early-stage non-small cell lung cancer. The chain uses TRBV7-9 and TRBJ2-1; no reliable D call. The specimen was PBMCs, collected at surgery. The CDR3 here is CASSFPDPQDEQFF. The CDR3 DNA sequence: TGTGCCAGCAGCTTTCCCGATCCCCAGGACGAGCAGTTCTTC.